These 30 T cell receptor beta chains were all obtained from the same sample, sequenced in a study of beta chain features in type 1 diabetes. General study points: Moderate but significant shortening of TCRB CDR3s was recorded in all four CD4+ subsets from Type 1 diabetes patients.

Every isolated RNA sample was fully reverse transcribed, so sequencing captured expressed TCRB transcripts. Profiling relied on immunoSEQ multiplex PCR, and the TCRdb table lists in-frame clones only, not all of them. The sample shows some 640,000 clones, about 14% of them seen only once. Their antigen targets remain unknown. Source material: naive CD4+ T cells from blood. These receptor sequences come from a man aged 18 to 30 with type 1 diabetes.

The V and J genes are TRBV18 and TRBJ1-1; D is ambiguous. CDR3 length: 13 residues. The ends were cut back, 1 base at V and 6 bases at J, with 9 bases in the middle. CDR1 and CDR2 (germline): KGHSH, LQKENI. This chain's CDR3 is CASSPLHGAEAFF. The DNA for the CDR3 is TGTGCCAGCTCACCACTCCATGGCGCTGAAGCTTTCTTT. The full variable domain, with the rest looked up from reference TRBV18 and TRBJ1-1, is NAGVMQNPRHLVRRRGQEARLRCSPMKGHSHVYWYRQLPEEGLKFMVYLQKENIIDESGMPKERFSAEFPKEGPSILRIQQVVRGDSAAYFCASSPLHGAEAFFGQGTRLTVV.

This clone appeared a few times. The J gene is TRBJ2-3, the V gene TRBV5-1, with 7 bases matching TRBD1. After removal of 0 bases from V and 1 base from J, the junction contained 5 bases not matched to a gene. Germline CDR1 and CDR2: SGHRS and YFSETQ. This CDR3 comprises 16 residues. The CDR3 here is CASSLVRQGGTDTQYF. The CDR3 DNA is TGCGCCAGCAGCTTGGTACGGCAGGGGGGCACAGATACGCAGTATTTT.

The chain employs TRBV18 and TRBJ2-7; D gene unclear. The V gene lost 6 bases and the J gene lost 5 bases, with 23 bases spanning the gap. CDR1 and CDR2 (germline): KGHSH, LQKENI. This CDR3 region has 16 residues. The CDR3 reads CASSQHDPLSADEQYF. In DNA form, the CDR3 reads TGTGCCAGCTCCCAACACGACCCTCTATCTGCCGACGAGCAGTACTTC.

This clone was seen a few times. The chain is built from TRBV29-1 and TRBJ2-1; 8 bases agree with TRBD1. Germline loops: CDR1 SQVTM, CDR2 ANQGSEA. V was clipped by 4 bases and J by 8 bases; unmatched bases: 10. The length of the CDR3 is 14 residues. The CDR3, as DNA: TGCAGCGTTGGAAGGACAGGGAGTTTCGATGAGCAGTTCTTC. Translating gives CSVGRTGSFDEQFF.

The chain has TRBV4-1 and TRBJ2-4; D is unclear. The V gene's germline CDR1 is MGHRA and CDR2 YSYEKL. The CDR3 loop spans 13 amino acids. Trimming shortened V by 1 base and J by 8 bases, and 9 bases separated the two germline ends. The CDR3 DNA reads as TGCGCCAGCAGCCAAGGTACTTTAGACATTCAGTACTTC. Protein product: CASSQGTLDIQYF.

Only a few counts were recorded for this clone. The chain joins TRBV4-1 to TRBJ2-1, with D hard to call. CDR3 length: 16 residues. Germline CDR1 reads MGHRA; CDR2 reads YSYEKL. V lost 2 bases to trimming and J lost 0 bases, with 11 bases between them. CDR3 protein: CASSQRRASSYNEQFF. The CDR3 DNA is TGCGCCAGCAGCCAAAGAAGGGCAAGCTCCTACAATGAGCAGTTCTTC.

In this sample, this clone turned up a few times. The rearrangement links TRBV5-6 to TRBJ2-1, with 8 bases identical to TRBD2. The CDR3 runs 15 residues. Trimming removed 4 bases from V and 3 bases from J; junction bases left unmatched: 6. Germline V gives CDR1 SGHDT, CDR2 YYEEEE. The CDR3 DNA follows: TGTGCCAGCAGCCAACTAGCGGCGTTCTACAATGAGCAGTTCTTC. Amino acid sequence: CASSQLAAFYNEQFF.

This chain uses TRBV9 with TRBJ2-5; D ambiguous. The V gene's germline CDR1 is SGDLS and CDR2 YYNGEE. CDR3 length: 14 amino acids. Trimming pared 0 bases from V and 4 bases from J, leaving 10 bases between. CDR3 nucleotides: TGTGCCAGCAGCGTAGAATCCCACGGAGAGACCCAGTACTTC. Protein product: CASSVESHGETQYF.

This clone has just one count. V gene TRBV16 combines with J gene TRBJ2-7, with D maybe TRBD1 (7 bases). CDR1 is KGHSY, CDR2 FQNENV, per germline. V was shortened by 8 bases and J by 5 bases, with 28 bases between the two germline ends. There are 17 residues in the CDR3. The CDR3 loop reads CASCRGILDRRVNEQYF. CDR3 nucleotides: TGTGCCAGCTGCCGGGGGATTTTGGACAGGAGGGTCAACGAGCAGTACTTC.

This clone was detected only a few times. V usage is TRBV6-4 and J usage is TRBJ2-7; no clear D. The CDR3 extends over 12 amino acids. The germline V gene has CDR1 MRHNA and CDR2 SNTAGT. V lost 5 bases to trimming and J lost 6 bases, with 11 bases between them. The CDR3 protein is CASSNLISEQYF. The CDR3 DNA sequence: TGTGCCAGCAGTAATCTTATCAGCGAGCAGTACTTC.

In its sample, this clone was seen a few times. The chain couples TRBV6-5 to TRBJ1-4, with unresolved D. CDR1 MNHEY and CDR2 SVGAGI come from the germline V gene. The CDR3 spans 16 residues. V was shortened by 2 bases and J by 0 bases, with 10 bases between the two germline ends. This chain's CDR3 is CASSYGPYATNEKLFF. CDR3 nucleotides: TGTGCCAGCAGTTACGGACCGTACGCAACTAATGAAAAACTGTTTTTT.

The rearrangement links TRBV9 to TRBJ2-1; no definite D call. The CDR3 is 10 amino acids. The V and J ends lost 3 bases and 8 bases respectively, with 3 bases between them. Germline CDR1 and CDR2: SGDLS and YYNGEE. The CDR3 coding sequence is TGTGCCAGCAGCGACGATGAGCAGTTCTTC. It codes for CASSDDEQFF.

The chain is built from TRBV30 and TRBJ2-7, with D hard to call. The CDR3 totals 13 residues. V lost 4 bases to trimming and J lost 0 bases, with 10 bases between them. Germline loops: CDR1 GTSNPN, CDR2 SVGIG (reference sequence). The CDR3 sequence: CAWIKGSSYEQYF. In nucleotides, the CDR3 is TGTGCCTGGATTAAGGGTTCCTCCTACGAGCAGTACTTC.

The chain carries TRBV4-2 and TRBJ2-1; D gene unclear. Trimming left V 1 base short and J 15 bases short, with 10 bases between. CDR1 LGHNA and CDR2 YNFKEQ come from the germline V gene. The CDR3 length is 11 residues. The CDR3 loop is CASSQGTAGFF. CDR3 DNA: TGTGCCAGCAGCCAAGGTACGGCTGGGTTCTTC.

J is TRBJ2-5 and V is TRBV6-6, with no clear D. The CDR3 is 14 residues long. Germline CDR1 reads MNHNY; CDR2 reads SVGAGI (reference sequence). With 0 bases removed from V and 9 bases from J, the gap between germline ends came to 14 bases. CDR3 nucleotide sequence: TGTGCCAGCAGTTACTCGAGCAAGTCCTCGGCCCAGTACTTC. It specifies CASSYSSKSSAQYF.

In nucleotides, the CDR3 is TGTGCCAGCAGCTTAGCCCAGCAAGAAAAACTGTTTTTT. The encoded protein is CASSLAQQEKLFF. The chain carries TRBV7-6 and TRBJ1-4, with D unresolved. Germline-derived CDR1 and CDR2 are SGHVS and FNYEAQ. The CDR3 loop spans 13 amino acids. V gave up 0 bases and J gave up 8 bases, with 7 bases separating them.

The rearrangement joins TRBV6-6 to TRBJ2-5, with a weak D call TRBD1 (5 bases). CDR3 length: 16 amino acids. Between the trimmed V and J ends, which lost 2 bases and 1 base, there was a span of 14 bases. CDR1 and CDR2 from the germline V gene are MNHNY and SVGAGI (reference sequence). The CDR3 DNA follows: TGTGCCAGCAGTTACACTCGACAGCCAGCCCAAGAGACCCAGTACTTC. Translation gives CASSYTRQPAQETQYF.

The CDR3 region has the DNA TGCAGCGTTGCCACAGGGGCGCTTTTATATGGCTACACCTTC. This translates into CSVATGALLYGYTF. The rearrangement uses TRBV29-1 and TRBJ1-2; 7 positions agree with TRBD1. This CDR3 is 14 amino acids long. Germline V gene lookup returns CDR1 SQVTM and CDR2 ANQGSEA. After removal of 4 bases from V and 5 bases from J, the junction contained 10 bases not matched to a gene.

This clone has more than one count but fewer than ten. The CDR3 loop reads CAWSPGGQTGLFPVLNEKLFF. The CDR3 DNA reads as TGTGCCTGGAGTCCGGGGGGCCAGACAGGCTTATTCCCGGTCCTTAATGAAAAACTGTTTTTT. The chain carries TRBV30 and TRBJ1-4, with D maybe TRBD1 (6 bases). The V end lost 2 bases, the J end lost 4 bases, and 32 bases lay between the germline ends. CDR1 is GTSNPN and CDR2 is SVGIG in the germline V gene (reference sequence). The CDR3 has 21 amino acids.

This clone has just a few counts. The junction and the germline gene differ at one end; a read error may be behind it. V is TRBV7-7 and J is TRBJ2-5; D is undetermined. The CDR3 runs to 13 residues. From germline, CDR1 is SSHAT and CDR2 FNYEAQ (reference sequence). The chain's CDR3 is CASSFGDQETQYF. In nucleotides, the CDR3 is TGTGCTAGCAGCTTTGGGGACCAAGAGACCCAGTACTTC. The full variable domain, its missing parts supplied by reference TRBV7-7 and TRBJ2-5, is GAGVSQSPRYKVTKRGQDVTLRCDPISSHATLYWYQQALGQGPEFLTYFNYEAQPDKSGLPSDRFSAERPEGSISTLTIQRTEQRDSAMYRCASSFGDQETQYFGPGTRLLVL.

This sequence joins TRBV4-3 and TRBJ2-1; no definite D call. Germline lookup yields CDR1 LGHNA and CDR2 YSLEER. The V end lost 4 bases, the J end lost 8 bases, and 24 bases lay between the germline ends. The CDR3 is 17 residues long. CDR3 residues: CASSRAATGPLPYEQFF. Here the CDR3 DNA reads TGCGCCAGCAGCCGAGCAGCTACCGGGCCTCTCCCCTATGAGCAGTTCTTC.

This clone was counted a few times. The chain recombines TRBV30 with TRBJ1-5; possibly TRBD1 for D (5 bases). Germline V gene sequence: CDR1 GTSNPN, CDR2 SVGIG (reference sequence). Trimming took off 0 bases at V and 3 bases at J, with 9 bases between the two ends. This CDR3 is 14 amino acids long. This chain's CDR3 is CAWSVEQANQPQHF. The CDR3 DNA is TGTGCCTGGAGTGTGGAACAGGCCAATCAGCCCCAGCATTTT.

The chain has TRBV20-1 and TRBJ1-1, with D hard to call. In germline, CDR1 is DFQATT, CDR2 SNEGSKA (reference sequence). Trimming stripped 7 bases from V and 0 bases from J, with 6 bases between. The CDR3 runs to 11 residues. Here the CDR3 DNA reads TGCAGTGGCGGGATGAACACTGAAGCTTTCTTT. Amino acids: CSGGMNTEAFF.

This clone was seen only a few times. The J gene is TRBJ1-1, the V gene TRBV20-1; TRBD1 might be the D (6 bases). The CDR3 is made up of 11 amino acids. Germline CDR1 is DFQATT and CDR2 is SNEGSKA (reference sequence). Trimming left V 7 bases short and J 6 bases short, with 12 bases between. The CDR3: CSVREGAEAFF. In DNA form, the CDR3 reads TGCAGTGTCAGGGAGGGGGCTGAAGCTTTCTTT.

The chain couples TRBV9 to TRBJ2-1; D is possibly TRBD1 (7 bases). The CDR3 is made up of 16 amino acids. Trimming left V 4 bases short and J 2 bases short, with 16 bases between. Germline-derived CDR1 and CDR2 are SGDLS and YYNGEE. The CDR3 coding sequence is TGTGCCAGCAGCTCCTGGGGGGACAGCACCTACAATGAGCAGTTCTTC. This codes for CASSSWGDSTYNEQFF.

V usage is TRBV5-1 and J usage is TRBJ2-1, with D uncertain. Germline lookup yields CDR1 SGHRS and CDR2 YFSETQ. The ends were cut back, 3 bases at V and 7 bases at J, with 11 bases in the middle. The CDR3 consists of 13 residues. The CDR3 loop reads CASSSQEGNEQFF. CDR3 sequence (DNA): TGCGCCAGCAGCTCCCAGGAAGGAAATGAGCAGTTCTTC.

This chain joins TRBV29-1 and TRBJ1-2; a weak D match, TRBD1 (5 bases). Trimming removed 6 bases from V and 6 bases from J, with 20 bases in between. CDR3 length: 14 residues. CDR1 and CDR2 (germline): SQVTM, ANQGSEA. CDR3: CSVGRDSGPHGYTF. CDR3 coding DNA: TGCAGCGTCGGAAGGGACTCCGGACCCCATGGCTACACCTTC.

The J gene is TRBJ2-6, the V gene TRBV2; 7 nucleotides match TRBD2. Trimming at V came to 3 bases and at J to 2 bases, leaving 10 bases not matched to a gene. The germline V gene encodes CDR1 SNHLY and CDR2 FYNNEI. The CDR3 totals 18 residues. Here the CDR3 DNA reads TGTGCCAGCAGTGATGGGAGGGTAGGGGTTGCTGGGGCCAACGTCCTGACTTTC. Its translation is CASSDGRVGVAGANVLTF.

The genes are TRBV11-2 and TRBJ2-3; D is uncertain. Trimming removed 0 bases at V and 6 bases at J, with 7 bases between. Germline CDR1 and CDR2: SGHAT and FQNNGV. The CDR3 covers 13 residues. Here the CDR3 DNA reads TGTGCCAGCAGCTTAGACATTTACGATACGCAGTATTTT. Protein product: CASSLDIYDTQYF.

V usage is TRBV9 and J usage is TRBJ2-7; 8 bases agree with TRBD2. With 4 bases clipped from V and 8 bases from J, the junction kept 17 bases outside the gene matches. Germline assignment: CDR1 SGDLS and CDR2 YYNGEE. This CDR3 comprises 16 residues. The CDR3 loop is CASSIPLAGRGDKQYF. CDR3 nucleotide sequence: TGTGCCAGCAGCATCCCTCTAGCGGGCCGGGGGGACAAGCAGTACTTC.